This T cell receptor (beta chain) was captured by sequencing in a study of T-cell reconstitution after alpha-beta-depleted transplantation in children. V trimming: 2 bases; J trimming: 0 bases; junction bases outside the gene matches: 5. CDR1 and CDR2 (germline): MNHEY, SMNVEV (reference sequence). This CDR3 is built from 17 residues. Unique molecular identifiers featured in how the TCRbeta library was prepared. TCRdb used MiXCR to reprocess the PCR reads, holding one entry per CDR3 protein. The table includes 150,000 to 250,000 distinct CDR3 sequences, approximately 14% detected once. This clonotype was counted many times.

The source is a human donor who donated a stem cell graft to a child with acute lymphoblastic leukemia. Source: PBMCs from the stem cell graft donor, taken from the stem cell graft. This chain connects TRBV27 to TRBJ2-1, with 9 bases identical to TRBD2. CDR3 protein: CASSLMASGISYNEQFF. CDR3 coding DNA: TGTGCCAGCAGTTTAATGGCTAGCGGGATCTCCTACAATGAGCAGTTCTTC.